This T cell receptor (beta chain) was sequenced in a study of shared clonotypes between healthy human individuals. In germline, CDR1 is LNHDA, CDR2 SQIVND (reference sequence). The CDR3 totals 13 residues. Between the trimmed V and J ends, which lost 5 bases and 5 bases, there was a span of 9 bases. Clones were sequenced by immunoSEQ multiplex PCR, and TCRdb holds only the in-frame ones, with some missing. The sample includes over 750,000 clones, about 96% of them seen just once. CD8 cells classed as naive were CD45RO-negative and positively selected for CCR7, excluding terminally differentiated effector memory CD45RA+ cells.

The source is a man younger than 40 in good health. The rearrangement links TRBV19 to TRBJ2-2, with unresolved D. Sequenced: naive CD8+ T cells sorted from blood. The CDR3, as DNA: TGTGCCAGTAGTCTGGGCCAGACCGGGGAGCTGTTTTTT. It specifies CASSLGQTGELFF.